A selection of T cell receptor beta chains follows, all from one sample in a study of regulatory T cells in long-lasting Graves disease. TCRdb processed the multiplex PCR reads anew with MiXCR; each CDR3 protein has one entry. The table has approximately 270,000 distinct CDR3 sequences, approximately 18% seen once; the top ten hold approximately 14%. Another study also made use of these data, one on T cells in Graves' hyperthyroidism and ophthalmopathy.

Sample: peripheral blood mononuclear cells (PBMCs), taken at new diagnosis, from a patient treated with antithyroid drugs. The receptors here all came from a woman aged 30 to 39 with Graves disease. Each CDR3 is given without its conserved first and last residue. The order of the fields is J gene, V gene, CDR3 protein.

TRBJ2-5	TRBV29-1	SVGQAETETQY
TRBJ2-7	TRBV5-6	ASSLDEGARSYEQY
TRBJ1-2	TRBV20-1	SAVTGKDYGYT
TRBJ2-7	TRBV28	ASSALVSGDEQY
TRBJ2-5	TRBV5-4	ASSQLGTGPQETQY
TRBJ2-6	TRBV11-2	ASSLGRLAGHSGANVLT
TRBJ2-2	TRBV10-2	ASTSGFTGELF
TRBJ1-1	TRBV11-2	ASSLDPGSGTEAF
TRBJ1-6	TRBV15	ATSRDRGQASSPLH
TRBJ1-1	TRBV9	ASSVEGRPSLTEAF
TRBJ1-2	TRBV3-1	ASSQAGWGYT
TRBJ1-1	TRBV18	ASSPPAAVNTEAF
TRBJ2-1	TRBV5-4	ASSRGSSYNEQF
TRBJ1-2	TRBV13	ASSQGAGGGYT
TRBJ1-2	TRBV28	ASSPWTGKGCGYT
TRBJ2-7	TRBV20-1	SARVPSTGGRYEQY
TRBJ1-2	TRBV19	ASSKMGRRLDGYT
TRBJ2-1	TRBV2	ASSEDIGRNEQF
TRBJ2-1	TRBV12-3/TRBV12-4	ASSLGAGGSNEQF
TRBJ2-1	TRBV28	ASSQRQGINEQF
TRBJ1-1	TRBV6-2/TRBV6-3	ASSRGTQGPLNTEAF
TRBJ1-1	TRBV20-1	SVFWLSTEAF
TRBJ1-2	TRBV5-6	ASSDRGVYGYT
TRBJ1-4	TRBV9	ASSADGTGGEKLF
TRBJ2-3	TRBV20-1	SAQTSGGGTDTQY
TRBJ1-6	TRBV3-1	ANSQGGRGSYNSPLH
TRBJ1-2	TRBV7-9	ASSHLMGQGLSGGYT
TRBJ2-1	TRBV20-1	SASGGGRTYNEQF
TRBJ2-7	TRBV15	ATSRLRTNAYEQY